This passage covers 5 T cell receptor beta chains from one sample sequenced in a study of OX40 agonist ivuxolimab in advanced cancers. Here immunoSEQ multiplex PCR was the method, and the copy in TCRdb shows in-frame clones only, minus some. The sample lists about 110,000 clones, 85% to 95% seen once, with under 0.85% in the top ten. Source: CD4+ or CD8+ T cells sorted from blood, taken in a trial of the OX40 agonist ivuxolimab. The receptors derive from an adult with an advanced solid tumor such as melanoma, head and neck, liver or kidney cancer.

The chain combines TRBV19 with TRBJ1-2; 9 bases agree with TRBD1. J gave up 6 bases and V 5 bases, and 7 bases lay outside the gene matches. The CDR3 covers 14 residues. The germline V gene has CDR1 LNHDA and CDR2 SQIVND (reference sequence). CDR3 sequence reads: CASSPRDRAHGYTF. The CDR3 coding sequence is TGTGCCAGTAGTCCGAGGGACAGGGCCCATGGCTACACCTTC.

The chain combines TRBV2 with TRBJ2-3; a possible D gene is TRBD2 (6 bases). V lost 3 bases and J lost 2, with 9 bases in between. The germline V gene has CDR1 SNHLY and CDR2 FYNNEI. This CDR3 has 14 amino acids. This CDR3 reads CASSDGGTTDTQYF. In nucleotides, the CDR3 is TGTGCCAGCAGTGACGGCGGGACCACAGATACGCAGTATTTT.

CDR3 in amino acids: CASTDRQSNYGYTF. The CDR3 DNA follows: TGTGCCAGCACTGACAGACAATCTAACTATGGCTACACCTTC. The rearrangement joins TRBV6-1 to TRBJ1-2; perhaps TRBD1 as D (5 bases). Trimming took 7 bases from V and 0 from J, leaving 12 bases between them. There are 14 residues in the CDR3. Per the germline V gene, CDR1 is MNHNS and CDR2 is SASEGT.

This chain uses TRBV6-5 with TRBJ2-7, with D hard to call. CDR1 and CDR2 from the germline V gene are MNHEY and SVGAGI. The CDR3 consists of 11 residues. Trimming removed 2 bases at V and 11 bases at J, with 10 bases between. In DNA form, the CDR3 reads TGTGCCAGCAGTTACCTCGACAAGAAGTACTTC. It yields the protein CASSYLDKKYF.

The CDR3 DNA sequence: TGCGCCAGCAGCATGGGACGGCTCTCGGCGCGAAACACCATATATTTT. Translated, it gives CASSMGRLSARNTIYF. J is TRBJ1-3 and V is TRBV5-1; possible D gene TRBD1, 5 bases. Germline lookup yields CDR1 SGHRS and CDR2 YFSETQ. Trimming left V 4 bases short and J 5 bases short, with 19 bases between. This CDR3 spans 16 amino acids.